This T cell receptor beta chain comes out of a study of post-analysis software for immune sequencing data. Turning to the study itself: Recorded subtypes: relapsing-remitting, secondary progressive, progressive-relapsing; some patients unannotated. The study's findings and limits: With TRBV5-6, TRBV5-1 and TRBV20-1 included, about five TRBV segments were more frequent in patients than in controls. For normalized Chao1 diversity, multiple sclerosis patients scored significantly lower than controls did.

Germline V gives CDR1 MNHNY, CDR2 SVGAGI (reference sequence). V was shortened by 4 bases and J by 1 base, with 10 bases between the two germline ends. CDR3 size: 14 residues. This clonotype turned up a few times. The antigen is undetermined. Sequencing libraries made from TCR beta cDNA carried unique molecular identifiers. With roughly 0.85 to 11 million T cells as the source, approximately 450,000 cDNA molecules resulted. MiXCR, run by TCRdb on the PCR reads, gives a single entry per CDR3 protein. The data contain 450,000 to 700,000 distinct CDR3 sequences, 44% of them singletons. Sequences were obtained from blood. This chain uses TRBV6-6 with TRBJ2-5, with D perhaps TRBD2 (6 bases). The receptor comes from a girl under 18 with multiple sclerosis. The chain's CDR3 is CASSLSGGQETQYF. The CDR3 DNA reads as TGTGCCAGCAGTTTATCCGGGGGCCAAGAGACCCAGTACTTC.